These 13 T cell receptor beta chains were sequenced from one sample in a study of CXCR3-negative and CXCR3-positive naive CD8 T cells. Through 5' RACE with UMI labels, the TRB cDNA libraries were prepared. TCRdb reprocessed the 5' RACE reads; each CDR3 protein has one entry and no DNA is given. This sample's table has 90,000 to 100,000 distinct CDR3 sequences. Material for sequencing was naive CXCR3- CD8+ T cells from blood. The sample's subset: CD45RO-CCR7+CD27+CD95- naive CD8+ T cells lacking CXCR3 (TNR3-). These receptors were obtained from a human donor in good health. Some clones in this sample may be carry-over from other donors' samples.

The chain links TRBV4-2 to TRBJ2-7; the TCRdb D gene call, TRBD1, has no DNA to confirm it. CDR3 length equals 15 residues. Germline assignment: CDR1 LGHNA and CDR2 YNFKEQ. CDR3 residues: CASSQGASIAYEQYF.

The chain recombines TRBV11-3 with TRBJ2-1; TCRdb designates TRBD2, a call that cannot be tested without DNA. This CDR3 region has 12 residues. Germline V gene sequence: CDR1 SGHNT, CDR2 YENEEA. CDR3 region: CASAERYNEQFF.

V gene TRBV14 combines with J gene TRBJ2-1. Looked up from germline, CDR1 is SGHDN and CDR2 is FVKESK. The length of the CDR3 is 15 residues. The CDR3: CASASGTRVLGEQFF. The full variable domain, in which reference TRBV14 and TRBJ2-1 provide the parts outside the CDR3, is EAGVTQFPSHSVIEKGQTVTLRCDPISGHDNLYWYRRVMGKEIKFLLHFVKESKQDESGMPNNRFLAERTGGTYSTLKVQPAELEDSGVYFCASASGTRVLGEQFFGPGTRLTVL.

The V call is TRBV29-1, the J call TRBJ2-7; the D gene TCRdb calls, TRBD1, cannot be checked with no DNA. CDR1 is SQVTM, CDR2 ANQGSEA, per germline. This CDR3 contains 14 residues. The CDR3 region is CSAVIPGAPYEQYF.

The chain has TRBV14 and TRBJ2-5; TCRdb reports TRBD1, a call that lacks DNA to check it against. The CDR3 contains 15 residues. CDR1 and CDR2 (germline): SGHDN, FVKESK. The CDR3 sequence is CASSPHRGRGETQYF.

The chain joins TRBV7-9 to TRBJ1-2. This CDR3 contains 15 residues. The germline V gene has CDR1 SEHNR and CDR2 FQNEAQ (reference sequence). This CDR3 is CASSPDRLSAYGYTF.

The genes are TRBV2 and TRBJ2-5; TCRdb reports TRBD1, a call that lacks DNA to check it against. Germline loops: CDR1 SNHLY, CDR2 FYNNEI. The CDR3 runs to 14 residues. The CDR3: CASSERSGSETQYF.

The rearrangement uses TRBV29-1 and TRBJ2-3. CDR1 and CDR2 (germline): SQVTM, ANQGSEA. There are 15 residues in the CDR3. CDR3 protein: CSVQRQVLSTDTQYF.

V is TRBV29-1 and J is TRBJ2-6; absent DNA, TCRdb's TRBD1 call cannot be checked. The CDR3 has 18 amino acids. The germline CDR1 and CDR2 sequences are SQVTM and ANQGSEA. CDR3 sequence reads: CSVEDLAGAIRGANVLTF.

The chain uses TRBV4-1 and TRBJ1-1. Germline values: CDR1 MGHRA, CDR2 YSYEKL. This CDR3 spans 13 amino acids. This CDR3 reads CASSQEKQDEAFF.

V and J are TRBV5-1 and TRBJ1-1. The CDR3 has 12 residues. Germline V lookup: CDR1 SGHRS, CDR2 YFSETQ. The CDR3 protein is CASSLKEGEAFF.

This chain links TRBV29-1 with TRBJ2-4; the TCRdb call, TRBD1, lacks DNA for checking. There are 14 residues in the CDR3. Germline V gene data show CDR1 as SQVTM and CDR2 as ANQGSEA. Here the CDR3 reads CSVEPGDTLNIQYF.

The rearrangement joins TRBV4-2 to TRBJ2-1; TCRdb designates TRBD1, a call that cannot be tested without DNA. CDR3 length: 16 amino acids. Germline-derived CDR1 and CDR2 are LGHNA and YNFKEQ. CDR3 loop: CASSQDGWGAGNEQFF.